This T cell receptor (beta chain) was recovered during a study of CD8+CD57+ T cells in acquired aplastic anemia. Looking at the study overall: The study obtained an average of 3.2 ug of DNA from sorted CD4+ and CD8+ cells. Healthy donors yielded 9.5 million to 11 million CD4+ cell reads on average.

Study results and limitations: Patients and healthy controls showed no significant CD8+ Simpson's diversity difference. Found in both controls and patients were twenty-nine CD8+ CDR3 sequences.

This clonotype was observed a handful of times. The target antigen is unknown. Germline CDR1 and CDR2: SGHTA and FQGNSA. V gave up 0 bases and J gave up 5 bases, with 5 bases separating them. This CDR3 has 12 residues. The use of genomic DNA as template underpinned the TCR beta VDJ and CDR3 profiling. In TCRdb, the reads were re-called with MiXCR into one record per CDR3 protein. Here the sample spans 100,000 to 150,000 distinct CDR3 sequences, around 48% being singletons. The sample consisted of sorted CD4+, CD8+, or CD8+CD57+ T cells (not recorded which) from PBMCs. The chain uses TRBV7-2 and TRBJ2-7, with a possible D match to TRBD1 (5 bases). The sequence derives from a human donor in good health, serving as a control. The CDR3 DNA reads as TGTGCCAGCAGCTTAGCGGGGCACGAGCAGTACTTC. As protein: CASSLAGHEQYF.